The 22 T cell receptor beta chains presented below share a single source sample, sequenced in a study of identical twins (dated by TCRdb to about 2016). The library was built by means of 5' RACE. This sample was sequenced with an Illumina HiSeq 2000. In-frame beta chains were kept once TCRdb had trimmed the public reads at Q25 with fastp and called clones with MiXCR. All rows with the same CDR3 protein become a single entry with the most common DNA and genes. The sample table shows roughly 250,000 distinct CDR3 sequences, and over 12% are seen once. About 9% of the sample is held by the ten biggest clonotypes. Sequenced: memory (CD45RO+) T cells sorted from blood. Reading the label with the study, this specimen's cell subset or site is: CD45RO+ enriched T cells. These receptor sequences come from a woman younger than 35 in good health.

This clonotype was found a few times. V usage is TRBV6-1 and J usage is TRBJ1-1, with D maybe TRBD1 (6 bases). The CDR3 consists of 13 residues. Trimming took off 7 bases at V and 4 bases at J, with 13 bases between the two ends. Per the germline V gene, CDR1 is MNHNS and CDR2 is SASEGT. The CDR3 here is CASNQGRFTEAFF. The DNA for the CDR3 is TGTGCCAGCAATCAGGGGCGTTTCACTGAAGCTTTCTTT.

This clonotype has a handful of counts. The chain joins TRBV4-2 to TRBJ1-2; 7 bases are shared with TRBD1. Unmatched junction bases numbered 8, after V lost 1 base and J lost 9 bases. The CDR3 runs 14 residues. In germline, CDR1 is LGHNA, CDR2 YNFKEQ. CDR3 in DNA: TGTGCCAGCAGCCAAGGACAGGGAGATCGGAGCTACACCTTC. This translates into CASSQGQGDRSYTF.

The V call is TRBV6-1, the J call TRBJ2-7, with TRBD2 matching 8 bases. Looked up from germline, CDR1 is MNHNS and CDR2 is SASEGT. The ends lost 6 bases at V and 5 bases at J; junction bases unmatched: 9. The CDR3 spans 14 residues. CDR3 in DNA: TGTGCCAGCAGATTTGGCGGGAGGCTCCACGAGCAGTACTTC. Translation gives CASRFGGRLHEQYF.

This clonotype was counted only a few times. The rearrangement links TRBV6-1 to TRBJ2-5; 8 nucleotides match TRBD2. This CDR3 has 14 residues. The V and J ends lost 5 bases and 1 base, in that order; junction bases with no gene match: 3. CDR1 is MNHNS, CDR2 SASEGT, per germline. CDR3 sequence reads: CASSRGGSQETQYF. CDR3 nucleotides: TGTGCCAGCAGTCGCGGGGGGTCCCAAGAGACCCAGTACTTC.

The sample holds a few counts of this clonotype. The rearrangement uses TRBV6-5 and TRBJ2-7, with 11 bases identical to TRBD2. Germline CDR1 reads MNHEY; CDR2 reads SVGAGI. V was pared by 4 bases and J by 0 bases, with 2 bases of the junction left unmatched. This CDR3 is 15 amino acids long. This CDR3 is CASSSLAGGSYEQYF. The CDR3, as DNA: TGTGCCAGCAGTTCCCTAGCGGGAGGCTCCTACGAGCAGTACTTC.

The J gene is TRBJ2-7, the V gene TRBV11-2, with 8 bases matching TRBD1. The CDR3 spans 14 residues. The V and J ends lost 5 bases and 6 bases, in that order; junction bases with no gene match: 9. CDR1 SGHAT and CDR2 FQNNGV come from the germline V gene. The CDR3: CASSAGQAGPEQYF. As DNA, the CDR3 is TGTGCCAGCAGCGCGGGACAGGCCGGACCCGAGCAGTACTTC.

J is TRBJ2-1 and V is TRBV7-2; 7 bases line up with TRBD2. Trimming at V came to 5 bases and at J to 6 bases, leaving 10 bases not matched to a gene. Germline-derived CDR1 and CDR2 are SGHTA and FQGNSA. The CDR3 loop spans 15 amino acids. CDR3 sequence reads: CASSTKRGPTNEQFF. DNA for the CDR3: TGTGCCAGCAGCACCAAGCGGGGCCCTACCAATGAGCAGTTCTTC.

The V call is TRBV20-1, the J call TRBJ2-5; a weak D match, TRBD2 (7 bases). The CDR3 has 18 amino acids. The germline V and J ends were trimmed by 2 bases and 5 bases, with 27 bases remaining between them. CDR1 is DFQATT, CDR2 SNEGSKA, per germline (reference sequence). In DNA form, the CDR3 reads TGCAGTGCTAGACTCCTGAGGGGGGGGATTGGTGTCTCGGAGACCCAGTACTTC. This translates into CSARLLRGGIGVSETQYF.

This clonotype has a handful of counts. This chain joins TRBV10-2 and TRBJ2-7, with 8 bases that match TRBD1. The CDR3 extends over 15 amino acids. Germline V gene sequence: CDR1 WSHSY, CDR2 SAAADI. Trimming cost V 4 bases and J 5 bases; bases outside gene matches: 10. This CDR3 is CASSVARTGYHEQYF. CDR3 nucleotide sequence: TGCGCCAGCAGTGTCGCTCGGACAGGGTACCACGAGCAGTACTTC.

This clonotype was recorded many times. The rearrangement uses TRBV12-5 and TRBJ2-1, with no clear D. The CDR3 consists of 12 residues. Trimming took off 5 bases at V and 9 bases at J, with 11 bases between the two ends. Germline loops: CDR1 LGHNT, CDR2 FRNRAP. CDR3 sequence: CASGPLGVEQFF. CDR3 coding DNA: TGTGCTAGTGGTCCCCTCGGTGTTGAGCAGTTCTTC.

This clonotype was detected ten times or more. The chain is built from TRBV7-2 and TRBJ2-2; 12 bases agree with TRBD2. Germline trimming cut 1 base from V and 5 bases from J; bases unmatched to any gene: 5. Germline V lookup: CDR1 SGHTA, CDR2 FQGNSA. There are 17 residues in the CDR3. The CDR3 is CASSLVSLAGGTGELFF. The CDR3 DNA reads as TGTGCCAGCAGCTTAGTCAGCCTAGCGGGAGGGACCGGGGAGCTGTTTTTT.

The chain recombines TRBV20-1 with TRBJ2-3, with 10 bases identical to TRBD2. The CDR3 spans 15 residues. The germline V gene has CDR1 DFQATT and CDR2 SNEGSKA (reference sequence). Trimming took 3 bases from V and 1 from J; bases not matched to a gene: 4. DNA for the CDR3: TGCAGTGCTAGTCGGCTAGCGGGGGGCACAGATACGCAGTATTTT. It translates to CSASRLAGGTDTQYF.

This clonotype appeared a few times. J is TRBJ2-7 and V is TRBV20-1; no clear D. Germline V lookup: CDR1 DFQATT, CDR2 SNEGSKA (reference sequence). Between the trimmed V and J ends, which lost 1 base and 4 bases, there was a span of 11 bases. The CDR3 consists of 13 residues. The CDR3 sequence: CSARASSGYEQYF. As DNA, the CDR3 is TGCAGTGCTAGAGCGTCTAGTGGATACGAGCAGTACTTC.

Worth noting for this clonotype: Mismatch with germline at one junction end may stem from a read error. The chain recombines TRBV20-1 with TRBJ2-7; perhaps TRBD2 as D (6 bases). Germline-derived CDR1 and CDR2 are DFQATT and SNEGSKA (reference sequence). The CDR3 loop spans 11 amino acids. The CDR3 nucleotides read TGCAGTGCTAGAGATGCGGGGCGGGATGTCTTC. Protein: CSARDAGRDVF.

This CDR3 reads CSAQQGLAKNIQYF. The DNA for the CDR3 is TGCAGTGCTCAACAGGGGCTAGCCAAAAACATTCAGTACTTC. V is TRBV20-1 and J is TRBJ2-4; 7 bases are shared with TRBD1. With 5 bases clipped from V and 0 bases from J, the junction kept 4 bases outside the gene matches. Germline V CDR1 and CDR2: DFQATT, SNEGSKA (reference sequence). The CDR3 runs to 14 residues.

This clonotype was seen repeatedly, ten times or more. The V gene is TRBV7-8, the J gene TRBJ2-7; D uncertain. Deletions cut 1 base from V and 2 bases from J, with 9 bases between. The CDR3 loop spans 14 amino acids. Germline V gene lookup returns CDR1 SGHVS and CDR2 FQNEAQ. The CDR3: CASSLEVNAYEQYF. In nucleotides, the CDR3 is TGTGCCAGCAGCTTAGAGGTGAACGCCTACGAGCAGTACTTC.

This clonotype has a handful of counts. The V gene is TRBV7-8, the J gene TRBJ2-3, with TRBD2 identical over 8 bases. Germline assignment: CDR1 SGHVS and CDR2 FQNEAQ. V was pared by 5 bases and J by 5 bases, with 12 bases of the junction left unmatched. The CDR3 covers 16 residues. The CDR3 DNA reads TGTGCCAGCAGCCCTCGGGAGCGGGGGAGTGTAGATACGCAGTATTTT. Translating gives CASSPRERGSVDTQYF.

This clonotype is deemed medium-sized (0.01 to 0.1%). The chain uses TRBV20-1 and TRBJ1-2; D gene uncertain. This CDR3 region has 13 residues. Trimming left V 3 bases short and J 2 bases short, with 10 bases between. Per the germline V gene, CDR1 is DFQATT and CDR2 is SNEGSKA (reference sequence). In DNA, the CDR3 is TGCAGTGCTAGTCCTTTTTCGAACTATGGCTACACCTTC. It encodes CSASPFSNYGYTF.

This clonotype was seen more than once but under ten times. CDR3 DNA: TGTGCCAGCAGTTCCCGGCCCCCCACAGGGACTGGGGCCAACGTCCTGACTTTC. This translates into CASSSRPPTGTGANVLTF. The chain combines TRBV6-5 with TRBJ2-6, with D possibly being TRBD1 (6 bases). Germline-derived CDR1 and CDR2 are MNHEY and SVGAGI. The CDR3 runs to 18 residues. The V gene lost 4 bases and the J gene lost 2 bases, with 18 bases spanning the gap.

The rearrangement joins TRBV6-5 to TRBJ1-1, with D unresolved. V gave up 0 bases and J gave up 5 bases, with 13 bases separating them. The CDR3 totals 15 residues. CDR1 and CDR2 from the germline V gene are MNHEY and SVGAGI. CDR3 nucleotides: TGTGCCAGCAGTTACTCGATCAAGGGTGAGACTGAAGCTTTCTTT. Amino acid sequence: CASSYSIKGETEAFF.

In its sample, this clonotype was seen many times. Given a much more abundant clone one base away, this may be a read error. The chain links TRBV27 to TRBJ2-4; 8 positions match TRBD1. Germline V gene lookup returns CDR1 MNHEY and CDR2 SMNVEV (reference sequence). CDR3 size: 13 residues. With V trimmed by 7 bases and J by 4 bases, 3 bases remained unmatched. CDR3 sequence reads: CASTQGEKNIQYF. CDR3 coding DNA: TGTGCCAGCACACAGGGGGAAAAAAACATTCAGTACTTC.

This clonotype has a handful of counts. The CDR3 reads CASSHASPARGELFF. In nucleotides, the CDR3 is TGTGCCAGCAGCCACGCTAGCCCCGCTCGCGGGGAGCTGTTTTTT. The chain carries TRBV4-2 and TRBJ2-2; perhaps TRBD2 as D (5 bases). Germline CDR1 and CDR2: LGHNA and YNFKEQ. V was pared by 3 bases and J by 7 bases, with 15 bases between. The CDR3 runs to 15 residues.